These 13 T cell receptor beta chains share one sample of origin, sequenced in a study of blood T cell repertoires in COVID-19. Profiling relied on immunoSEQ multiplex PCR, and the TCRdb table lists in-frame clones only, not all of them. This table has more than 120,000 clones, around nine tenths appearing once. Sequencing was done on a sample of peripheral blood. Receptors were obtained from a woman aged 45-60 years with active or convalescent COVID-19.

The chain employs TRBV18 and TRBJ1-2; D not certain. The CDR3 covers 16 residues. Deletions cut 3 bases from V and 2 bases from J, with 16 bases between. Germline V CDR1 and CDR2: KGHSH, LQKENI. The CDR3 loop reads CASSPTGALGNYGYTF. For the CDR3, the DNA is TGTGCCAGCTCACCTACGGGAGCCTTAGGCAACTATGGCTACACCTTC.

Many counts were recorded for this clone. The genes are TRBV27 and TRBJ2-1, with 15 nucleotides matching TRBD2. V was clipped by 0 bases and J by 10 bases; unmatched bases: 4. The CDR3 contains 16 residues. Germline V gene data show CDR1 as MNHEY and CDR2 as SMNVEV (reference sequence). The CDR3 DNA follows: TGTGCCAGCAGTTTATCAGGACTAGCGGGGGGGCGGGAGCAGTTCTTC. Protein sequence: CASSLSGLAGGREQFF.

The chain recombines TRBV19 with TRBJ1-1, with D uncertain. Germline V gene data show CDR1 as LNHDA and CDR2 as SQIVND (reference sequence). V lost 3 bases, J lost 3 bases, and 11 bases lay in between. The CDR3 is made up of 14 amino acids. CDR3 sequence reads: CASSINRLYTEAFF. The CDR3, as DNA: TGTGCCAGTAGTATCAACAGACTATACACTGAAGCTTTCTTT. The complete variable domain, with remaining parts taken from reference TRBV19 and TRBJ1-1, reads DGGITQSPKYLFRKEGQNVTLSCEQNLNHDAMYWYRQDPGQGLRLIYYSQIVNDFQKGDIAEGYSVSREKKESFPLTVTSAQKNPTAFYLCASSINRLYTEAFFGQGTRLTVV.

This chain uses TRBV19 with TRBJ2-1, with 9 bases matching TRBD2. The CDR3 runs 17 residues. Trimming took 5 bases from V and 5 from J; bases not matched to a gene: 13. The germline CDR1 and CDR2 sequences are LNHDA and SQIVND (reference sequence). The CDR3 reads CASSQGSGGQFDNEQFF. For the CDR3, the DNA is TGTGCCAGTAGTCAAGGTAGCGGGGGACAGTTCGACAATGAGCAGTTCTTC.

V usage is TRBV24-1 and J usage is TRBJ2-2, with TRBD1 as a possible D gene (6 bases). Germline V gives CDR1 KGHDR, CDR2 SFDVKD. V was shortened by 4 bases and J by 5 bases, with 10 bases between the two germline ends. The CDR3 contains 14 residues. The CDR3 coding sequence is TGTGCCACCAGTGACTTAGGGGGAACCGGGGAGCTGTTTTTT. Its protein product is CATSDLGGTGELFF.

The chain carries TRBV11-3 and TRBJ1-1; TRBD1 matches at 7 bases. The V gene end was trimmed by 5 bases and the J gene end by 4 bases; junction bases not matched to a gene: 13. This CDR3 contains 16 residues. From germline, CDR1 is SGHNT and CDR2 YENEEA. The chain's CDR3 is CASSLTRQGWSTEAFF. The CDR3 nucleotides are TGTGCCAGCAGCCTAACCCGACAGGGTTGGTCCACTGAAGCTTTCTTT.

The rearrangement uses TRBV4-1 and TRBJ1-4; D is possibly TRBD1 (5 bases). V dropped 0 bases and J dropped 0 bases, with 8 bases sitting between them. Per the germline V gene, CDR1 is MGHRA and CDR2 is YSYEKL. The CDR3 is 16 amino acids. The CDR3 sequence is CASSQETGPTNEKLFF. The CDR3, as DNA: TGCGCCAGCAGCCAAGAAACAGGTCCAACTAATGAAAAACTGTTTTTT.

The V and J genes are TRBV7-3 and TRBJ2-3; D is unclear. CDR1 SGHTA and CDR2 FQGTGA come from the germline V gene. The CDR3 is 13 amino acids. The ends were cut back, 1 base at V and 6 bases at J, with 8 bases in the middle. This CDR3 is CASSLNMEDTQYF. DNA of the CDR3: TGTGCCAGCAGCTTAAACATGGAGGATACGCAGTATTTT.

The V and J genes are TRBV7-3 and TRBJ2-5; D unresolved. CDR3 length: 13 residues. Trimming stripped 1 base from V and 4 bases from J, with 7 bases between. Germline lookup yields CDR1 SGHTA and CDR2 FQGTGA. The CDR3 DNA sequence: TGTGCCAGCAGCTTAAACAGTCTAGAGACCCAGTACTTC. This encodes CASSLNSLETQYF.

The chain joins TRBV18 to TRBJ2-5; 7 bases are a match to TRBD1. The J segment lost 2 bases and the V segment lost 8 bases, leaving 5 bases of the junction unmatched. CDR1 is KGHSH, CDR2 LQKENI, per germline. This CDR3 comprises 13 residues. CDR3 protein: CASRPGQQETQYF. The CDR3 bases are TGTGCCAGCCGCCCGGGACAGCAAGAGACCCAGTACTTC. The full variable domain, in which reference TRBV18 and TRBJ2-5 provide the parts outside the CDR3, is NAGVMQNPRHLVRRRGQEARLRCSPMKGHSHVYWYRQLPEEGLKFMVYLQKENIIDESGMPKERFSAEFPKEGPSILRIQQVVRGDSAAYFCASRPGQQETQYFGPGTRLLVL.

The genes are TRBV5-1 and TRBJ2-3, with 7 bases aligning to TRBD1. Looked up from germline, CDR1 is SGHRS and CDR2 is YFSETQ. Trimming took 4 bases from V and 2 from J; bases not matched to a gene: 7. The CDR3 spans 15 residues. The CDR3 is CASSATGAYTDTQYF. CDR3 coding DNA: TGCGCCAGCAGCGCTACAGGGGCCTACACAGATACGCAGTATTTT. The whole variable domain, remainder taken from reference TRBV5-1 and TRBJ2-3, is KAGVTQTPRYLIKTRGQQVTLSCSPISGHRSVSWYQQTPGQGLQFLFEYFSETQRNKGNFPGRFSGRQFSNSRSEMNVSTLELGDSALYLCASSATGAYTDTQYFGPGTRLTVL.

This rearrangement joins TRBV24-1 to TRBJ1-2; 8 bases agree with TRBD1. The V and J ends lost 4 bases and 8 bases, in that order; junction bases with no gene match: 20. Germline CDR1 reads KGHDR; CDR2 reads SFDVKD. This CDR3 contains 18 residues. This CDR3 reads CATSDPTPDRGGFEGYTF. CDR3 sequence (DNA): TGTGCCACCAGTGACCCTACGCCCGACAGGGGAGGGTTCGAAGGCTACACCTTC.

This chain uses TRBV5-4 with TRBJ2-1; 9 bases agree with TRBD1. CDR1 SGHNT and CDR2 YYREEE come from the germline V gene (reference sequence). The CDR3 contains 18 residues. The trim removed 2 bases at V and 0 bases at J, leaving 9 bases unmatched. The chain's CDR3 is CASSFGTGFGNSYNEQFF. In nucleotides, the CDR3 is TGTGCCAGCAGCTTCGGGACAGGGTTCGGTAACTCCTACAATGAGCAGTTCTTC.